The rows below give T cell receptor beta chains drawn from one sample of a study of early T cells in non-severe SARS-CoV-2 infection. In TCRdb, the 5' RACE reads were re-called with MiXCR into one record per CDR3 protein. The profile shows some 48,000 distinct CDR3 sequences, 6% to 8% of them singletons. Sequenced sample: whole blood. The source is an adult who was a healthcare worker with PCR-confirmed SARS-CoV-2 infection or an uninfected control (not recorded which). CDR3s include the opening cysteine and the closing phenylalanine or tryptophan. The D gene is left open where the match is weak. Clone size appears in some rows only: once, few, many, or a class for an expanded clone.

abundance,j_gene,d_gene,v_gene,CDR3aa,CDR3nt
few,TRBJ2-2,TRBD2,TRBV28,CASSRPGTTNTGELFF,TGTGCCAGCTCACGTCCCGGGACTACGAACACCGGGGAGCTGTTTTTT
many,TRBJ1-1,NA,TRBV12-3/TRBV12-4,CASTLGGGVIEAFF,TGTGCCAGCACCCTTGGGGGGGGCGTTATTGAAGCTTTCTTT
few,TRBJ1-3,NA,TRBV12-3/TRBV12-4,CASSPDQARPGNTIYF,TGTGCCAGCAGTCCGGACCAGGCACGACCTGGAAACACCATATATTTT
few,TRBJ2-3,NA,TRBV2,CASTVQYF,TGTGCCAGCACGGTTCAGTATTTT
few,TRBJ1-1,NA,TRBV28,CAISGFSGVTEAFF,TGTGCCATAAGCGGATTTAGTGGCGTCACTGAAGCTTTCTTT
many,TRBJ1-2,NA,TRBV28,CASSLKGRSYGYTF,TGTGCCAGCAGTTTGAAGGGCCGGTCCTATGGCTACACCTTC
few,TRBJ1-2,NA,TRBV4-1,CASSQTVRSPGYTF,TGCGCCAGCAGCCAGACAGTAAGAAGTCCCGGCTACACCTTC
few,TRBJ2-7,NA,TRBV30,CAWGSAYEQYF,TGTGCCTGGGGGTCCGCCTACGAGCAGTACTTC
few,TRBJ2-3,NA,TRBV4-3,CASSQGESYFNTDTQYF,TGCGCCAGCAGCCAAGGCGAGAGCTACTTTAACACAGATACGCAGTATTTT
medium-sized,TRBJ2-7,NA,TRBV28,CASSFGLEQYF,TGTGCCAGCAGTTTTGGTCTCGAGCAGTACTTC
NA,TRBJ1-1,NA,TRBV20-1,CSGDPYQQGAEAFF,TGCAGTGGCGACCCTTACCAACAGGGAGCTGAAGCTTTCTTT
NA,TRBJ1-5,NA,TRBV6-5,CASSEDRRNQPQHF,TGTGCCAGCAGTGAAGACAGGCGCAATCAGCCCCAGCATTTT
NA,TRBJ2-3,NA,TRBV2,CASSRWGASTDTQYF,TGTGCCAGCAGTCGGTGGGGGGCCAGTACAGATACGCAGTATTTT
few,TRBJ2-7,NA,TRBV20-1,CSAPRLGGADFYEQYF,TGCAGTGCTCCCCGGCTGGGGGGGGCCGATTTCTACGAGCAGTACTTC
many,TRBJ2-2,NA,TRBV28,CASSLRTSNTGELFF,TGTGCCAGCAGTTTAAGAACATCGAACACCGGGGAGCTGTTTTTT
NA,TRBJ2-2,NA,TRBV7-8,CASSSHRARNTGELFF,TGTGCCAGCAGCTCCCACAGGGCGAGGAACACCGGGGAGCTGTTTTTT
many,TRBJ2-1,TRBD2,TRBV9,CASSVSSGVGYNEQFF,TGTGCCAGCAGCGTAAGTAGCGGGGTGGGATACAATGAGCAGTTCTTC
NA,TRBJ2-7,NA,TRBV5-5,CASNSLGPQYF,TGTGCCAGCAACTCCTTAGGGCCGCAGTACTTC
NA,TRBJ2-7,NA,TRBV30,CAWSVGYTNLKYF,TGTGCCTGGAGTGTAGGATATACTAATCTGAAGTACTTC
many,TRBJ1-1,NA,TRBV12-3/TRBV12-4,CASSFLNTEAFF,TGTGCCAGCAGTTTTCTGAACACTGAAGCTTTCTTT
many,TRBJ2-1,NA,TRBV20-1,CSAPRGLLSSYNEQFF,TGCAGTGCCCCAAGGGGGTTGCTTAGCTCCTACAATGAGCAGTTCTTC
few,TRBJ1-1,TRBD1,TRBV5-6,CASSGTGVNTEAFF,TGTGCCAGCAGCGGGACAGGGGTGAACACTGAAGCTTTCTTT
few,TRBJ1-1,NA,TRBV5-5,CASSQRASNTEAFF,TGTGCCAGCAGCCAACGGGCCTCGAACACTGAAGCTTTCTTT
NA,TRBJ2-2,TRBD1,TRBV5-4,CASSPTGGPTGELFF,TGTGCCAGCAGCCCTACAGGGGGCCCAACCGGGGAGCTGTTTTTT